This TCR beta chain was recorded in a study of blood T cell repertoires in COVID-19. Clones were sequenced by immunoSEQ multiplex PCR, and TCRdb holds only the in-frame ones, with some missing. Of some 110,000 clones listed, almost 85% are singletons. This clone was seen a single time. The same CDR3 is also encoded by other DNA sequences in this sample. CDR3 size: 14 residues. V was clipped by 4 bases and J by 4 bases; unmatched bases: 4. Germline CDR1 and CDR2: SGHRS and YFSETQ. The chain has TRBV5-1 and TRBJ2-7; the match to TRBD2 covers 11 bases. The sample comprised peripheral blood. This TCR came from a man in his 70s with active or convalescent COVID-19. The CDR3 reads CASSRGTSGYEQYF. Here the CDR3 DNA reads TGCGCCAGCAGCCGCGGGACTAGCGGTTACGAGCAGTACTTC. Complete variable domain (other parts from reference TRBV5-1 and TRBJ2-7): KAGVTQTPRYLIKTRGQQVTLSCSPISGHRSVSWYQQTPGQGLQFLFEYFSETQRNKGNFPGRFSGRQFSNSRSEMNVSTLELGDSALYLCASSRGTSGYEQYFGPGTRLTVT.